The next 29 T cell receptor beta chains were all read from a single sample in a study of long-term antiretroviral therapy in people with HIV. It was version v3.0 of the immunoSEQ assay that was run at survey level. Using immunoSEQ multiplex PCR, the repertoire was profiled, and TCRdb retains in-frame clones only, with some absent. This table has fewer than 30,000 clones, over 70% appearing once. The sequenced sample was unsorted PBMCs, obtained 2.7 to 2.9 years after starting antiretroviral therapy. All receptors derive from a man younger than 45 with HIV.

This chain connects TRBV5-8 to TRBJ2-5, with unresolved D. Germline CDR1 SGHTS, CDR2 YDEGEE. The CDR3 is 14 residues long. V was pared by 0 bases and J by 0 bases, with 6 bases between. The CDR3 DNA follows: TGTGCCAGCAGCTTGGCGCTCTACCAAGAGACCCAGTACTTC. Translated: CASSLALYQETQYF.

This CDR3 is CASHRGMNTDTQYF. The CDR3 nucleotides read TGTGCCAGCCACCGGGGGATGAATACAGATACGCAGTATTTT. V usage is TRBV2 and J usage is TRBJ2-3; D possibly corresponds to TRBD2 (6 bases). V lost 8 bases and J 3 bases, leaving 15 bases between the germline ends. CDR3 length: 14 residues. Germline CDR1 reads SNHLY; CDR2 reads FYNNEI.

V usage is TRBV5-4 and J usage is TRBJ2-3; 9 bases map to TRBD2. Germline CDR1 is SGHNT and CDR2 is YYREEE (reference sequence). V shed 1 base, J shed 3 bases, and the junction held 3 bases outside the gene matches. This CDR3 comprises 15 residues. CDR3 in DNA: TGTGCCAGCAGCTTGCAGCGGGGGGCAACAGATACGCAGTATTTT. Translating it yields CASSLQRGATDTQYF.

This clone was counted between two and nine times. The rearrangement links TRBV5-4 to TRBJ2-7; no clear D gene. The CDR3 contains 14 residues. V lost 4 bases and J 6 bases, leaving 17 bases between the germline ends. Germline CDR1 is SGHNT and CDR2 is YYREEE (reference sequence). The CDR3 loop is CASSTGPSRPEQYF. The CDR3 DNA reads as TGTGCCAGCAGCACGGGCCCCTCCAGACCCGAGCAGTACTTC.

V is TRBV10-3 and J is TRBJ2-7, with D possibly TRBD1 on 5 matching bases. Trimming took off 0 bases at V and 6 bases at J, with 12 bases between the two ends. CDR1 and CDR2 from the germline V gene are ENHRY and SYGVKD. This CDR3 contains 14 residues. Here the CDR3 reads CAISESAGKGEQYF. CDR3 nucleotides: TGTGCCATCAGTGAGTCTGCAGGGAAAGGCGAGCAGTACTTC.

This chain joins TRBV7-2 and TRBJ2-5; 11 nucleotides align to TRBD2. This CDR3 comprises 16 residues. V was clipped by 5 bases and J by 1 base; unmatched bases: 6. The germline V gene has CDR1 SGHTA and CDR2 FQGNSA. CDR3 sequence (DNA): TGTGCCAGCAGCCCCGGGACTAGCGGAGCCCAAGAGACCCAGTACTTC. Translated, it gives CASSPGTSGAQETQYF. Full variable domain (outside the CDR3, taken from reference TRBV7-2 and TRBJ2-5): GAGVSQSPSNKVTEKGKDVELRCDPISGHTALYWYRQSLGQGLEFLIYFQGNSAPDKSGLPSDRFSAERTGGSVSTLTIQRTQQEDSAVYLCASSPGTSGAQETQYFGPGTRLLVL.

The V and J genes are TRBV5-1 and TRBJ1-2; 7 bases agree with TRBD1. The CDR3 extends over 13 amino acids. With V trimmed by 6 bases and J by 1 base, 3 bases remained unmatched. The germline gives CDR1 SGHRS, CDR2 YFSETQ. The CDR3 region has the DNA TGCGCCAGCACGGACAGGCTTAACTATGGCTACACCTTC. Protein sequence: CASTDRLNYGYTF.

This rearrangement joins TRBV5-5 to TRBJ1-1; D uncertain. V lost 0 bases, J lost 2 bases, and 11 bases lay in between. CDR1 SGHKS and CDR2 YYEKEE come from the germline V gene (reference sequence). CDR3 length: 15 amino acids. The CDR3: CASSLASQRNTEAFF. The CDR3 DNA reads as TGTGCCAGCAGCTTGGCATCACAGCGAAACACTGAAGCTTTCTTT.

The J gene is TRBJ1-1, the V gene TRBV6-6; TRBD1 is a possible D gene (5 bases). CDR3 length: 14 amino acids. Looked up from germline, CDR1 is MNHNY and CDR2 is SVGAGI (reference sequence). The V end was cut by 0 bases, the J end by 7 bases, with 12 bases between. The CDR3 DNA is TGTGCCAGCAGTTACTCGGGACGGCAAAGTGAAGCTTTCTTT. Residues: CASSYSGRQSEAFF.

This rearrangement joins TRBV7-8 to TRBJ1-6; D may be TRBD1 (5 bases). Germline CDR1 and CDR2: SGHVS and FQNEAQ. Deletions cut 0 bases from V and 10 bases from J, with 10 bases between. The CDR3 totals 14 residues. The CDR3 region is CASSLAGRRSPLHF. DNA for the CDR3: TGTGCCAGCAGCTTAGCGGGGCGGAGGTCACCCCTCCACTTT.

Written as DNA, the CDR3 is TGCGCCAGCAGCCAAGATCCTTTTAGCGGGAGCAACGAGCAGTACTTC. Its protein is CASSQDPFSGSNEQYF. This chain connects TRBV4-1 to TRBJ2-7; 9 nucleotides line up with TRBD2. In germline, CDR1 is MGHRA, CDR2 YSYEKL. The CDR3 totals 16 residues. J lost 5 bases, V lost 0 bases, and 8 bases had no gene match.

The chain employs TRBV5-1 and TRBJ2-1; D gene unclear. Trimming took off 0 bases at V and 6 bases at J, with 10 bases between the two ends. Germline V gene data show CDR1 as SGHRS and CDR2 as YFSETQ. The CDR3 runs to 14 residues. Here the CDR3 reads CASSLGPVVNEQFF. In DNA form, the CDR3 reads TGCGCCAGCAGCTTGGGCCCGGTCGTCAATGAGCAGTTCTTC.

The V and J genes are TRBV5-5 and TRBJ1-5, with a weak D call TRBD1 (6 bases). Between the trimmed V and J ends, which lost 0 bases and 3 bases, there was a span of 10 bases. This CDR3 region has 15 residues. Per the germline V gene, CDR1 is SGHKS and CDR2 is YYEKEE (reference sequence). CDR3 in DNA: TGTGCCAGCAGCTTGGAGTGGACAGCCAATCAGCCCCAGCATTTT. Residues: CASSLEWTANQPQHF.

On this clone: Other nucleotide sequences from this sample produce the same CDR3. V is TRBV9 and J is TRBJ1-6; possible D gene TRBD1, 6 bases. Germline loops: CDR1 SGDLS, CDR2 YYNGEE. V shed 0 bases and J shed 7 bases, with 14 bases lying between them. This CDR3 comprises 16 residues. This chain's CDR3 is CASSVGGGGGNSPLHF. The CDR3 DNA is TGTGCCAGCAGCGTAGGGGGAGGAGGGGGAAATTCACCCCTCCACTTT.

This chain's CDR3 is CASSLGPPGLAGGPGELFF. The DNA for the CDR3 is TGTGCCAGCAGCTTAGGCCCCCCGGGACTAGCGGGGGGACCCGGGGAGCTGTTTTTT. This chain uses TRBV7-2 with TRBJ2-2, with 15 bases that match TRBD2. The length of the CDR3 is 19 residues. Germline CDR1 reads SGHTA; CDR2 reads FQGNSA. J gave up 6 bases and V 1 base, and 9 bases lay outside the gene matches.

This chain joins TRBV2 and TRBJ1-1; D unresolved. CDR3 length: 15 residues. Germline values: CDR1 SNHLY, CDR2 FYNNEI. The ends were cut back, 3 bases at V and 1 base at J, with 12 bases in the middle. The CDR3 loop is CASSDVPGPNTEAFF. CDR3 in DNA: TGTGCCAGCAGTGATGTACCGGGCCCGAACACTGAAGCTTTCTTT.

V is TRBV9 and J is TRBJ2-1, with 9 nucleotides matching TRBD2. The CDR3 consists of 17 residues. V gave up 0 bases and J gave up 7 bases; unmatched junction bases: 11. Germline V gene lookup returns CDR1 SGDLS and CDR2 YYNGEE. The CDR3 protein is CASSVDEGSGSRNEQFF. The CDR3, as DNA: TGTGCCAGCAGCGTAGATGAGGGTAGCGGGAGTCGGAATGAGCAGTTCTTC.

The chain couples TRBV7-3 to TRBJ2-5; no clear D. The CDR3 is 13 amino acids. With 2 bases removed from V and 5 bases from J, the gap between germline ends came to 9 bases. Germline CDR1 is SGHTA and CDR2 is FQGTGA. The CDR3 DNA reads TGTGCCAGCAGCTTAGGTGGTTTGGAGACCCAGTACTTC. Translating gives CASSLGGLETQYF.

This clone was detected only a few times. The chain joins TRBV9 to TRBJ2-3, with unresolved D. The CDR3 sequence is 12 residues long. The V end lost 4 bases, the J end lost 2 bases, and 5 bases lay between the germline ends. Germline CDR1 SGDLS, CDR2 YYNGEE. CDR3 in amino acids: CASSPFTDTQYF. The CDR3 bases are TGTGCCAGCAGCCCATTCACAGATACGCAGTATTTT.

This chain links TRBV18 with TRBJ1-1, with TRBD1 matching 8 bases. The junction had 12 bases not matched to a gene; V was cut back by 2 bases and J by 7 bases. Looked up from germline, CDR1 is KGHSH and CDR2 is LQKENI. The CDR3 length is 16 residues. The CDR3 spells CASSPSGQGAKGEAFF. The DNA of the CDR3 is TGTGCCAGCTCACCATCAGGGCAGGGGGCGAAGGGTGAAGCTTTCTTT. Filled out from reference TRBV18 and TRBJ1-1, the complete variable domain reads NAGVMQNPRHLVRRRGQEARLRCSPMKGHSHVYWYRQLPEEGLKFMVYLQKENIIDESGMPKERFSAEFPKEGPSILRIQQVVRGDSAAYFCASSPSGQGAKGEAFFGQGTRLTVV.

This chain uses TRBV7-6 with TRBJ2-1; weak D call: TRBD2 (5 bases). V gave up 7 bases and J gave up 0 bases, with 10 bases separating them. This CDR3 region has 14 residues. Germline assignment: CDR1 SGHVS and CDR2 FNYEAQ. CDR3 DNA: TGTGCCAGCACGGGGTTCAGCTCCTACAATGAGCAGTTCTTC. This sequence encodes CASTGFSSYNEQFF.

The CDR3 DNA reads as TGTGCCAGCAGCTTAGTTCCAGATGGGGGAGGAGGGCAGTACTTC. It codes for CASSLVPDGGGGQYF. The chain couples TRBV7-6 to TRBJ2-7, with a tentative D call TRBD2 (6 bases). Germline CDR1 is SGHVS and CDR2 is FNYEAQ. The CDR3 is 15 amino acids. With 1 base removed from V and 9 bases from J, the gap between germline ends came to 19 bases.

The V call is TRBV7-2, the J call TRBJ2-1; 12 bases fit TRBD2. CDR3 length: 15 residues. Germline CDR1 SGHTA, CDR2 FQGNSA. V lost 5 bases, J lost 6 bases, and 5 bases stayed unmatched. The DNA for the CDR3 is TGTGCCAGCAGCATACTAGCGGGGGGTTCCAATGAGCAGTTCTTC. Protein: CASSILAGGSNEQFF. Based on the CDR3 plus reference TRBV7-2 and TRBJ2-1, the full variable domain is GAGVSQSPSNKVTEKGKDVELRCDPISGHTALYWYRQSLGQGLEFLIYFQGNSAPDKSGLPSDRFSAERTGGSVSTLTIQRTQQEDSAVYLCASSILAGGSNEQFFGPGTRLTVL.

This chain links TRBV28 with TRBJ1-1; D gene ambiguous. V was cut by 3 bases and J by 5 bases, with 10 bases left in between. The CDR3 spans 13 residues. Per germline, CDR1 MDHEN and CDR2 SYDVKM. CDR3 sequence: CASSLPPGTEAFF. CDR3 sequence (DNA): TGTGCCAGCAGTTTGCCTCCGGGGACTGAAGCTTTCTTT.

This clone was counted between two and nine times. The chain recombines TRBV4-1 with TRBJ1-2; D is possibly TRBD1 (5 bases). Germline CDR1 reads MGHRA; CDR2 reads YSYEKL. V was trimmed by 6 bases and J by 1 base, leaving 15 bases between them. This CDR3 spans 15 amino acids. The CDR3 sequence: CASSFSRDFNYGYTF. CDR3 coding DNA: TGCGCCAGCAGTTTCTCTCGGGACTTTAACTATGGCTACACCTTC.

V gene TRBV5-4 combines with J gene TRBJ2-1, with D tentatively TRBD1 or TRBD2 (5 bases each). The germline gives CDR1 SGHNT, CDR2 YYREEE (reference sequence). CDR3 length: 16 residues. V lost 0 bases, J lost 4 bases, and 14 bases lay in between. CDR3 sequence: CASSLAGTVGYNEQFF. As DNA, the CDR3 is TGTGCCAGCAGCTTGGCCGGGACGGTGGGATACAATGAGCAGTTCTTC.

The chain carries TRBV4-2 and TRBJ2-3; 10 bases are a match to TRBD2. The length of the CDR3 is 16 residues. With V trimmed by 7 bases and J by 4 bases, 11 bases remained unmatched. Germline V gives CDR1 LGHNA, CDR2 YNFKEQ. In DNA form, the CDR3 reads TGTGCCAGCACCTCAGGCCCTAGCGGGAGTTCAGATACGCAGTATTTT. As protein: CASTSGPSGSSDTQYF.

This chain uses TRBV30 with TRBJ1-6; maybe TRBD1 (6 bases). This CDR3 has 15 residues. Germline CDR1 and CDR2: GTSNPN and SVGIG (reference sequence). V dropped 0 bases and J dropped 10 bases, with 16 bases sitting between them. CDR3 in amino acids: CAWSVWIQGDSPLHF. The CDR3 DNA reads TGTGCCTGGAGTGTCTGGATACAGGGAGACTCACCCCTCCACTTT.

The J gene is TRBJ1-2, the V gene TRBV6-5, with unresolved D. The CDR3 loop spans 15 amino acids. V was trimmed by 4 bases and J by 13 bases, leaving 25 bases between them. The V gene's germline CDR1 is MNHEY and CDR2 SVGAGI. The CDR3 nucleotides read TGTGCCAGCAGTTCCCCGACGGGAGGAAGGGTTCTGAGCACCTTC. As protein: CASSSPTGGRVLSTF.